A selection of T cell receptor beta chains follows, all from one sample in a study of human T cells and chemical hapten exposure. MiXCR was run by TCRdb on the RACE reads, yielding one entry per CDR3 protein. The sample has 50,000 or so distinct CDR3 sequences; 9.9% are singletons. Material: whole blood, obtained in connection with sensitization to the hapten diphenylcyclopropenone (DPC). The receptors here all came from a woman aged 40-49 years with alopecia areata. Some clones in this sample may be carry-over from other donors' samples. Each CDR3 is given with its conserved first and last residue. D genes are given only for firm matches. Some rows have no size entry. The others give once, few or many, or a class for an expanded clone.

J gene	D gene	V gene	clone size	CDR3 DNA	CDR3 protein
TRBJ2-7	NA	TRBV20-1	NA	TGCAGTGCTCCGGGACAAGGGCGAAACGAGCAGTACTTC	CSAPGQGRNEQYF
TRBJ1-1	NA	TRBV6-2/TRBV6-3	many	TGTGCCAGCAGTTGGGCGAACACTGAAGCTTTCTTT	CASSWANTEAFF
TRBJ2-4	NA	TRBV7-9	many	TGTGCCAGCAGCTTCGGATCACAGGCCCCGATGGCCAAAAACATTCAGTACTTC	CASSFGSQAPMAKNIQYF
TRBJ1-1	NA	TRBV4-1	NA	TGCGCCAGCAGCCACCCGGGCGGGGGGGGCACTGAAGCTTTCTTT	CASSHPGGGGTEAFF
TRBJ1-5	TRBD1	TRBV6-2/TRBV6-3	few	TGTGCCAGCAGTTACGTCGACAGGGTTAGTCAGCCCCAGCATTTT	CASSYVDRVSQPQHF
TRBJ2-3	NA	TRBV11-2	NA	TGTGCCAGCAGCTTAGATATTCATACGCAGTATTTT	CASSLDIHTQYF
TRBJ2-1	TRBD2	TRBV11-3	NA	TGTGCCAGCAGCCGCTGGAGCGGGGAGAAATACAATGAGCAGTTCTTC	CASSRWSGEKYNEQFF
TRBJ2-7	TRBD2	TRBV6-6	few	TGTGCCAGCAGTTACCTAGCGGCCTACGAGCAGTACTTC	CASSYLAAYEQYF
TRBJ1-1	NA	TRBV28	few	TGTGCCAGCAGCTCTCTCGGTAACACTGAAGCTTTCTTT	CASSSLGNTEAFF
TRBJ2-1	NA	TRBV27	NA	TGTGCCAGCAGCCCCGCCAGGGGATACAATGAGCAGTTCTTC	CASSPARGYNEQFF
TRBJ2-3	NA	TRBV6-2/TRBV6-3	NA	TGTGCCAGCAGTTACTACACGGGAGATACGCAGTATTTT	CASSYYTGDTQYF
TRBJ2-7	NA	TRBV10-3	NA	TGTGCCATCAGTGTGGGGCAGAGCTCCTACGAGCAGTACTTC	CAISVGQSSYEQYF
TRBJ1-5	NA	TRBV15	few	TGTGCCACCAGCACAGGGACTATTGCAAGCAATCAGCCCCAGCATTTT	CATSTGTIASNQPQHF
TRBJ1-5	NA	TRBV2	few	TGTGCCAGCTGGGGGTACGGCAATCAGCCCCAGCATTTT	CASWGYGNQPQHF
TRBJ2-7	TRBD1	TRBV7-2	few	TGTGCCAGCAGCTTAGGTCCCCCCCGACAGGGGAGCGAGCAGTACTTC	CASSLGPPRQGSEQYF
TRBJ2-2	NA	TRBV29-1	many	TGCAGCGCCAACAAGAACACCGGGGAGCTGTTTTTT	CSANKNTGELFF
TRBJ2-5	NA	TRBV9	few	TGTGCCAGCAGCGTAAGTCCCTATCAAGAGACCCAGTACTTC	CASSVSPYQETQYF
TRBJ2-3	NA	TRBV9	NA	TGTGCCAGCAGCAAGGGGAAATTTTCCACAGATACGCAGTATTTT	CASSKGKFSTDTQYF
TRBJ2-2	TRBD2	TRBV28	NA	TGTGCCAGCAGCCGGGGGGGTTACACCGGGGAGCTGTTTTTT	CASSRGGYTGELFF
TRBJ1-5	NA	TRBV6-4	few	TGTGCCAGCAGTGCCCAAAAGGGTAGCAATCAGCCCCAGCATTTT	CASSAQKGSNQPQHF
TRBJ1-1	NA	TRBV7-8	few	TGTGCCAGCAGCTTAGCGCCACTCAGGGGCACTGAAGCTTTCTTT	CASSLAPLRGTEAFF
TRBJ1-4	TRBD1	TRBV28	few	TGTGCCAGCAGTGCGGGACAGTCGGCGGGCGGAAATGAAAAACTGTTTTTT	CASSAGQSAGGNEKLFF
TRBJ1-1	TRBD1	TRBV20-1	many	TGCAGTGCTAGAGATTGGGACAGGGTCTACACTGAAGCTTTCTTT	CSARDWDRVYTEAFF
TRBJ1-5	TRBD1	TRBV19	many	TGTGCCAGTAGTATAGGACAGGGACTTGATCAGCCCCAGCATTTT	CASSIGQGLDQPQHF
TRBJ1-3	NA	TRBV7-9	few	TGTGCCAGCAGCCTCGGAACTAGCTCTGGAAACACCATATATTTT	CASSLGTSSGNTIYF
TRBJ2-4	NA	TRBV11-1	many	TGTGCCAGCAGCTTAGCGCGGAGTGGCAGCCTAGCCAAAAACATTCAGTACTTC	CASSLARSGSLAKNIQYF
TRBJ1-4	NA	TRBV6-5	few	TGTGCCAGCAGTTACGGGCAGACCAAATATGAAAAACTGTTTTTT	CASSYGQTKYEKLFF
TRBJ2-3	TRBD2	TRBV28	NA	TGTGCCAGCAGTATATCAACCGGTACTAGCGGGGGAGGAGATACGCAGTATTTT	CASSISTGTSGGGDTQYF
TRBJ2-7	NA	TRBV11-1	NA	TGTGCCAGCAGCTTAGGGGGAGGCGCCTACGAGCAGTACTTC	CASSLGGGAYEQYF
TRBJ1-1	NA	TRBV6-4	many	TGTGCCAGCAGTGATGTGGCAGGGGTTACTGAAGCTTTCTTT	CASSDVAGVTEAFF
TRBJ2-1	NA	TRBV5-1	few	TGCGCCAGCAGCTTCCAACTAGCCCCCTACAATGAGCAGTTCTTC	CASSFQLAPYNEQFF
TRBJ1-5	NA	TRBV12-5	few	TGTGCTAGTGGTCCGGGGGTGTCTAGGCCCCAGCATTTT	CASGPGVSRPQHF
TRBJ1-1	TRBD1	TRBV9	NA	TGTGCCAGCAGCGTTGGGACAGGGACGAACACTGAAGCTTTCTTT	CASSVGTGTNTEAFF
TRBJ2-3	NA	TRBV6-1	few	TGTGCCAGCACATCCTTCGGGGATAGCACAGATACGCAGTATTTT	CASTSFGDSTDTQYF
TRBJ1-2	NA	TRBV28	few	TGTGCCAGCAGTTTAAGCGGAATCTATGGCTACACCTTC	CASSLSGIYGYTF
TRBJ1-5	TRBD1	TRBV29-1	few	TGCAGCGTTTCAGGGGGCAATTATCAGCCCCAGCATTTT	CSVSGGNYQPQHF
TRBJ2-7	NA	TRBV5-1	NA	TGCGCCAGCAGCCCCGGAGTAGCGCAGCGGTCATCCTACGAGCAGTACTTC	CASSPGVAQRSSYEQYF
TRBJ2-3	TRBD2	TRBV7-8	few	TGTGCCAGCAGCTCGCTAGCGGTCGCAGATACGCAGTATTTT	CASSSLAVADTQYF
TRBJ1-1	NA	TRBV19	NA	TGTGCCAGTAAGGTGGGGCGGAGTGAAGCTTTCTTT	CASKVGRSEAFF